The 27 T cell receptor beta chains given below trace back to one sample, sequenced in a study of response to subunit inactivated influenza vaccine. TCRdb fed the RT-PCR reads into MiXCR, producing one record per CDR3 protein. The data contain over 400,000 distinct CDR3 sequences, 10% to 11% of them singletons. Sample: PBMCs from blood, taken 35 to 45 days after vaccination. These receptors all stem from a man aged 45-65 years who received an inactivated influenza vaccine.

The chain links TRBV6-2 or TRBV6-3 to TRBJ2-3; 14 bases map to TRBD2. There are 19 residues in the CDR3. With V trimmed by 5 bases and J by 0 bases, 10 bases remained unmatched. The germline CDR1 and CDR2 sequences are MNHEY and SVGEGT. The CDR3 DNA reads as TGTGCCAGCAGTAAAGCGGGACTAGCGGGGGCCAAGAGCACAGATACGCAGTATTTT. Translated: CASSKAGLAGAKSTDTQYF.

This clonotype was observed a handful of times. The chain joins TRBV4-3 to TRBJ1-5; D gene ambiguous. Trimming removed 0 bases at V and 9 bases at J, with 9 bases between. Germline V gives CDR1 LGHNA, CDR2 YSLEER. CDR3 length equals 13 residues. CDR3 in DNA: TGCGCCAGCAGCCAAGATTCGGGGTCGCCCCAGCATTTT. Its translation is CASSQDSGSPQHF.

This clonotype was seen more than once but under ten times. The chain couples TRBV20-1 to TRBJ2-7; D is possibly TRBD1 or TRBD2 (5 bases each). CDR1 is DFQATT, CDR2 SNEGSKA, per germline (reference sequence). Trimming removed 3 bases from V and 4 bases from J, with 13 bases in between. CDR3 length: 13 amino acids. CDR3 protein: CSARGRLLYEQYF. The CDR3 DNA is TGCAGTGCTAGGGGACGCCTACTATACGAGCAGTACTTC.

In its sample, this clonotype was seen many times. The chain joins TRBV20-1 to TRBJ2-7; D possibly matches TRBD1 or TRBD2 (5 bases each). V lost 3 bases and J lost 9, with 21 bases in between. The CDR3 has 14 amino acids. The germline V gene encodes CDR1 DFQATT and CDR2 SNEGSKA (reference sequence). The CDR3 bases are TGCAGTGCTAGGCCGACGGGACCAGCGCTATGGCAGTACTTC. It specifies CSARPTGPALWQYF.

The chain is built from TRBV2 and TRBJ2-5; 9 nucleotides align to TRBD1. V lost 8 bases to trimming and J lost 1 base; unmatched junction nucleotides: 5. This CDR3 has 14 residues. The germline gives CDR1 SNHLY, CDR2 FYNNEI. CDR3 residues: CASLRTGVQETQYF. DNA of the CDR3: TGTGCCAGCCTCAGGACAGGGGTCCAAGAGACCCAGTACTTC.

This clonotype was observed a handful of times. V is TRBV7-2 and J is TRBJ2-4; 9 bases line up with TRBD2. V dropped 5 bases and J dropped 12; count of bases not matched to a gene: 11. The CDR3 spans 14 residues. Germline V gives CDR1 SGHTA, CDR2 FQGNSA. Here the CDR3 DNA reads TGTGCCAGCAGCCCACAGCTCGCGGGAGGGGGTCAGTACTTC. Protein: CASSPQLAGGGQYF.

This clonotype was picked up a small number of times. The chain has TRBV6-2 or TRBV6-3 and TRBJ2-6, with D perhaps TRBD1 or TRBD2 (6 bases each). Germline assignment: CDR1 MNHEY and CDR2 SVGEGT. The CDR3 is made up of 15 amino acids. Deletions cut 6 bases from V and 3 bases from J, with 12 bases between. DNA of the CDR3: TGTGCCAGCAGAATACAGGGACTTGGGGCCAACGTCCTGACTTTC. It encodes CASRIQGLGANVLTF.

This clonotype was seen ten or more times. The chain couples TRBV5-6 to TRBJ2-1, with 8 nucleotides matching TRBD2. Germline trimming cut 4 bases from V and 4 bases from J; bases unmatched to any gene: 10. The CDR3 has 16 residues. Germline loops: CDR1 SGHDT, CDR2 YYEEEE. This CDR3 is CASSVGTRRQYNEQFF. CDR3 coding DNA: TGTGCCAGCAGCGTCGGGACTAGGCGGCAATACAATGAGCAGTTCTTC.

The chain links TRBV10-1 to TRBJ2-5; TRBD1 is a possible D gene (6 bases). Trimming shortened V by 7 bases and J by 13 bases, and 19 bases separated the two germline ends. The germline CDR1 and CDR2 sequences are WNHNN and SYGVQD (reference sequence). The CDR3 totals 12 residues. The chain's CDR3 is CASMTGTPTWYF. The CDR3 DNA is TGCGCCAGCATGACCGGGACACCAACGTGGTACTTC.

This clonotype occurred a few times. The rearrangement links TRBV7-8 to TRBJ2-7, with TRBD2 matching over 9 bases. V gave up 1 base and J gave up 2 bases; unmatched junction bases: 3. Germline V CDR1 and CDR2: SGHVS, FQNEAQ. This CDR3 contains 15 residues. The CDR3 protein is CASSLEASGTYEQYF. CDR3 nucleotide sequence: TGTGCCAGCAGCTTAGAGGCTAGCGGGACCTACGAGCAGTACTTC.

J is TRBJ2-4 and V is TRBV14; D is uncertain. The CDR3 covers 14 residues. Germline CDR1 reads SGHDN; CDR2 reads FVKESK. The V gene lost 4 bases and the J gene lost 3 bases, with 10 bases spanning the gap. The CDR3 DNA follows: TGTGCCAGCAGCCGGCTGGGTGGCAAAAACATTCAGTACTTC. Protein product: CASSRLGGKNIQYF. Drawing the rest from reference TRBV14 and TRBJ2-4, the complete variable domain is EAGVTQFPSHSVIEKGQTVTLRCDPISGHDNLYWYRRVMGKEIKFLLHFVKESKQDESGMPNNRFLAERTGGTYSTLKVQPAELEDSGVYFCASSRLGGKNIQYFGAGTRLSVL.

This clonotype was observed a few times. The chain has TRBV6-2 or TRBV6-3 and TRBJ2-1; possible D gene TRBD2, 7 bases. Germline V gene lookup returns CDR1 MNHEY and CDR2 SVGEGT. CDR3 size: 14 residues. The ends were cut back, 8 bases at V and 10 bases at J, with 21 bases in the middle. The CDR3 nucleotides read TGTGCCAGCGGGGACGGGGGGCTCATTGAGGAGCAGTTCTTC. This codes for CASGDGGLIEEQFF.

This clonotype was seen a few times. The rearrangement uses TRBV7-2 and TRBJ2-1; 7 bases match TRBD2. CDR1 is SGHTA, CDR2 FQGNSA, per germline. This CDR3 is built from 14 residues. The V and J ends lost 5 bases and 8 bases, in that order; junction bases with no gene match: 9. CDR3 in DNA: TGTGCCAGCAGCCCCATCTCGGCGGGGGATGAGCAGTTCTTC. It codes for CASSPISAGDEQFF.

This clonotype was observed at least ten times. The genes are TRBV12-3 or TRBV12-4 and TRBJ2-5, with TRBD1 matching over 9 bases. CDR3 length: 13 residues. V was pared by 5 bases and J by 5 bases, with 3 bases of the junction left unmatched. CDR3 sequence (DNA): TGTGCCAGCAGTCTACAGGGGGCGGAGACCCAGTACTTC. Encoded protein: CASSLQGAETQYF.

The chain links TRBV7-3 to TRBJ2-7; 9 nucleotides align to TRBD1. The CDR3 is 13 amino acids. The V and J ends lost 4 bases and 6 bases, in that order; junction bases with no gene match: 4. Germline CDR1 SGHTA, CDR2 FQGTGA. This chain's CDR3 is CASSSQGAGEQYF. The CDR3 DNA is TGTGCCAGCAGCTCACAGGGGGCGGGCGAGCAGTACTTC.

The chain's CDR3 is CASSLTGTTDTDTQYF. As DNA, the CDR3 is TGTGCCAGCTCACTAACCGGGACTACTGACACAGATACGCAGTATTTT. J is TRBJ2-3 and V is TRBV18, with 7 bases lining up with TRBD2. The germline CDR1 and CDR2 sequences are KGHSH and LQKENI. This CDR3 is 16 amino acids long. V lost 4 bases to trimming and J lost 2 bases; unmatched junction nucleotides: 9.

This clonotype was seen more than once but under ten times. The chain employs TRBV18 and TRBJ1-1; D unresolved. The CDR3 loop spans 13 amino acids. Trimming took 0 bases from V and 4 from J, leaving 6 bases between them. In germline, CDR1 is KGHSH, CDR2 LQKENI. The CDR3 coding sequence is TGTGCCAGCTCACCACCCCCTCGCACTGAAGCTTTCTTT. It specifies CASSPPPRTEAFF. The variable domain in full, with the rest retrieved from reference TRBV18 and TRBJ1-1, is NAGVMQNPRHLVRRRGQEARLRCSPMKGHSHVYWYRQLPEEGLKFMVYLQKENIIDESGMPKERFSAEFPKEGPSILRIQQVVRGDSAAYFCASSPPPRTEAFFGQGTRLTVV.

This clonotype was counted only a few times. This chain uses TRBV6-1 with TRBJ2-2; TRBD2 is a possible D gene (6 bases). Trimming removed 0 bases from V and 7 bases from J, with 6 bases in between. CDR1 is MNHNS, CDR2 SASEGT, per germline. The CDR3 runs to 13 residues. The CDR3 region is CASSEAGGGELFF. The CDR3 DNA sequence: TGTGCCAGCAGTGAAGCGGGGGGCGGGGAGCTGTTTTTT.

This clonotype turned up a few times. The chain carries TRBV5-1 and TRBJ2-7, with 9 bases lining up with TRBD1. Germline V gene sequence: CDR1 SGHRS, CDR2 YFSETQ. The CDR3 covers 16 residues. V lost 0 bases, J lost 3 bases, and 7 bases stayed unmatched. CDR3 in amino acids: CASSLVGTGIGYEQYF. CDR3 DNA: TGCGCCAGCAGCTTGGTCGGGACAGGGATTGGCTACGAGCAGTACTTC.

The chain links TRBV20-1 to TRBJ2-7, with D possibly matching TRBD2 (6 bases). CDR1 is DFQATT, CDR2 SNEGSKA, per germline (reference sequence). V dropped 1 base and J dropped 0 bases, with 7 bases sitting between them. This CDR3 has 13 amino acids. The DNA of the CDR3 is TGCAGTGCTAGAGGGACTAACTCCTACGAGCAGTACTTC. Its translation is CSARGTNSYEQYF.

This clonotype was counted once. CDR3 amino acids: CALCFGRASGRTDTQYF. The CDR3 DNA reads as TGTGCCCTCTGTTTCGGTAGGGCTAGCGGGAGAACAGATACGCAGTATTTT. The rearrangement uses TRBV3-1 and TRBJ2-3; 10 bases are a match to TRBD2. The CDR3 length is 17 residues. From germline, CDR1 is LGHDT and CDR2 YNNKEL (reference sequence). V was clipped by 11 bases and J by 3 bases; unmatched bases: 17.

As concerns this clonotype: This may come from a read error, since a much larger clone is one base off. The chain is built from TRBV24-1 and TRBJ2-1, with D tentatively TRBD2 (6 bases). This CDR3 is built from 15 residues. Germline loops: CDR1 KGHDR, CDR2 SFDVKD. The CDR3 nucleotides read TGTGTCACCAGTGACCCGACGGGAGCTCTTAATGAGCAGTTCTTC. This translates into CVTSDPTGALNEQFF.

This chain joins TRBV10-3 and TRBJ2-5; TRBD1 matches 9 bases. With V trimmed by 7 bases and J by 4 bases, 4 bases remained unmatched. The CDR3 contains 13 residues. Germline lookup yields CDR1 ENHRY and CDR2 SYGVKD. The CDR3 DNA reads TGTGCCATCAAAGGGACAGGGATAGAGACCCAGTACTTC. Its translation: CAIKGTGIETQYF.

This clonotype was counted only a few times. The rearrangement uses TRBV5-6 and TRBJ2-1; either TRBD1 or TRBD2 may supply D (5 bases each). Germline V lookup: CDR1 SGHDT, CDR2 YYEEEE. Trimming stripped 2 bases from V and 1 base from J, with 10 bases between. The CDR3 is made up of 15 amino acids. CDR3 nucleotide sequence: TGTGCCAGCAGCTTTGGGACGGCTTCCTACAATGAGCAGTTCTTC. Its protein product is CASSFGTASYNEQFF.

The chain uses TRBV20-1 and TRBJ1-2, with D uncertain. The germline CDR1 and CDR2 sequences are DFQATT and SNEGSKA (reference sequence). Trimming left V 0 bases short and J 2 bases short, with 10 bases between. The CDR3 consists of 14 residues. Here the CDR3 reads CSARDQDANYGYTF. The CDR3 DNA follows: TGCAGTGCTAGAGATCAAGATGCCAACTATGGCTACACCTTC.

The rearrangement uses TRBV7-2 and TRBJ2-5; TRBD2 aligns across 11 bases. The V and J ends lost 1 base and 5 bases, in that order; junction bases with no gene match: 0. The CDR3 covers 14 residues. Per germline, CDR1 SGHTA and CDR2 FQGNSA. The CDR3 loop reads CASSLVAGGETQYF. The DNA of the CDR3 is TGTGCCAGCAGCTTAGTAGCGGGAGGGGAGACCCAGTACTTC.

This clonotype was detected a few times. The rearrangement links TRBV11-2 to TRBJ2-3, with 7 bases that match TRBD2. Germline CDR1 and CDR2: SGHAT and FQNNGV. The CDR3 has 15 residues. J lost 2 bases, V lost 5 bases, and 7 bases had no gene match. The CDR3 region is CASSGVGRPTDTQYF. As DNA, the CDR3 is TGTGCCAGCAGCGGGGTCGGGAGGCCCACAGATACGCAGTATTTT.